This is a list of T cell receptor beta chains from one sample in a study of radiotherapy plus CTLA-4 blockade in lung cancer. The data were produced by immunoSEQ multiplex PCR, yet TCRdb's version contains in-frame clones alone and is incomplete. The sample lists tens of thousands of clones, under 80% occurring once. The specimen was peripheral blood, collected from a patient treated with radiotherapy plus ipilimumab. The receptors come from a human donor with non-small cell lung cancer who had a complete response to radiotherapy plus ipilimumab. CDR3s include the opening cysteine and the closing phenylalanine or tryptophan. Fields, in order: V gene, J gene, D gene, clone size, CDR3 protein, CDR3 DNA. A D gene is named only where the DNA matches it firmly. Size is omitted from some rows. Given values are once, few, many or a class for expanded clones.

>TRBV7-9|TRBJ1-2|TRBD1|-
CASSAGQIYGYTF
TGTGCCAGCAGCGCGGGACAGATCTATGGCTACACCTTC
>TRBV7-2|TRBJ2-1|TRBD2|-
CASSLAGTSGASSYNEQFF
TGTGCCAGCAGCTTGGCCGGGACTAGCGGGGCCAGCTCCTACAATGAGCAGTTCTTC
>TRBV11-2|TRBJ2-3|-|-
CASKTGDSTDTQYF
TGTGCCAGCAAGACAGGAGATAGCACAGATACGCAGTATTTT
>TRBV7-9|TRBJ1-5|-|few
CASSLPDQPQHF
TGTGCCAGCAGCTTACCGGATCAGCCCCAGCATTTT
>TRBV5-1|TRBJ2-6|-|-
CASRTAGSGANVLTF
TGCGCCAGCAGGACAGCGGGCTCTGGGGCCAACGTCCTGACTTTC
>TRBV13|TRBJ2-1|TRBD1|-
CASSSDRGYHNEQFF
TGTGCCAGCAGCTCCGACAGGGGGTACCACAATGAGCAGTTCTTC
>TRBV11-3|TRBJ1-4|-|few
CASSTENEKLFF
TGTGCCAGCAGCACAGAGAATGAAAAACTGTTTTTT
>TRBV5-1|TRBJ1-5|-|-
CASSLGGHLNQPQHF
TGCGCCAGCAGCTTGGGCGGGCACCTCAATCAGCCCCAGCATTTT
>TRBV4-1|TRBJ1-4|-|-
CASSPTLDSADATNEKLFF
TGCGCCAGCAGCCCGACTCTAGACAGCGCCGATGCAACTAATGAAAAACTGTTTTTT
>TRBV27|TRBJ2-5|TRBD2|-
CASSLTSGGARETQYF
TGTGCCAGCAGTCTGACTAGCGGGGGGGCGCGGGAGACCCAGTACTTC
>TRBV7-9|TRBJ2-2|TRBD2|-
CASSQGLAAGELFF
TGTGCCAGCAGCCAGGGACTAGCGGCCGGGGAGCTGTTTTTT
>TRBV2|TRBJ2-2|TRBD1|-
CASSGKPGQGVYTGELFF
TGTGCCAGCTCAGGAAAACCGGGACAGGGGGTGTACACCGGGGAGCTGTTTTTT
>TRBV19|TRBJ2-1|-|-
CASSRVGEGLTLNEQFF
TGTGCCAGTAGTAGAGTAGGGGAAGGTCTAACCCTTAATGAGCAGTTCTTC
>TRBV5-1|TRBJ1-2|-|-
CASSLADGGYGYTF
TGCGCCAGCAGCTTGGCCGACGGGGGCTATGGCTACACCTTC
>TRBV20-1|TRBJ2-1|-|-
CSARYNEQFF
TGCAGTGCCCGGTACAATGAGCAGTTCTTC
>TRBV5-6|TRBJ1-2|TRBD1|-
CASSPRDRGTTF
TGTGCCAGCAGCCCTCGGGACAGGGGTACCACCTTC
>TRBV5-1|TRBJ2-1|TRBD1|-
CASSLLWGTGYNEQFF
TGCGCCAGCAGCCTCCTTTGGGGGACAGGCTACAATGAGCAGTTCTTC
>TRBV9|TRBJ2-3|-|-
CASSVGRGAGSTDTQYF
TGTGCCAGCAGCGTCGGTCGAGGAGCCGGGTCCACAGATACGCAGTATTTT
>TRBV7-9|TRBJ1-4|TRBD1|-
CASSQQGWNEKLFF
TGTGCCAGCAGCCAACAGGGGTGGAATGAAAAACTGTTTTTT
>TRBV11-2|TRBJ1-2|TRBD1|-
CASSAGTGGGYYGYTF
TGTGCCAGCAGTGCCGGGACAGGAGGCGGGTACTATGGCTACACCTTC
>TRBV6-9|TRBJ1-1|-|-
CASSPRGKTGNTEAFF
TGTGCCAGCAGTCCCCGTGGCAAAACAGGAAACACTGAAGCTTTCTTT
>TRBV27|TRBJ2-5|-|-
CASSSPSGGEETQYF
TGTGCCAGCAGTTCACCCTCGGGGGGCGAAGAGACCCAGTACTTC
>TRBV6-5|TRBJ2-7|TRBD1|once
CASSIAGTGHYEQYF
TGTGCCAGCAGTATAGCCGGGACAGGGCACTACGAGCAGTACTTC
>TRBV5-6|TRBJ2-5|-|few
CASSLGGPQETQYF
TGTGCCAGCAGCTTGGGGGGGCCCCAAGAGACCCAGTACTTC
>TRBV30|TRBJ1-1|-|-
CAWAIGGANTEAFF
TGTGCCTGGGCCATTGGTGGGGCGAACACTGAAGCTTTCTTT
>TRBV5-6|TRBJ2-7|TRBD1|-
CASSLVPRGNYEQYF
TGTGCCAGCAGCTTGGTGCCCAGGGGGAACTACGAGCAGTACTTC
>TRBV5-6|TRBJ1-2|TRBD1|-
CASSLVGGRANYGYTF
TGTGCCAGCAGCTTGGTAGGGGGCCGAGCTAACTATGGCTACACCTTC
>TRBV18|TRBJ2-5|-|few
CASSPQREDGETQYF
TGTGCCAGCTCACCCCAGAGGGAGGATGGGGAGACCCAGTACTTC
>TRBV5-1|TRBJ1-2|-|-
CASSLVGYGYTF
TGCGCCAGCAGCTTGGTCGGCTATGGCTACACCTTC
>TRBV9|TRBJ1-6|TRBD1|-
CASSVHPRGNSPLHF
TGTGCCAGCAGCGTCCACCCCAGGGGGAATTCACCCCTCCACTTT
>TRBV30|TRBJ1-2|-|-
CAWSLEQGSYGYTF
TGTGCCTGGAGCTTGGAACAGGGTAGCTATGGCTACACCTTC
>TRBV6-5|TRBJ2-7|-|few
CASATSARTYEQYF
TGTGCCTCCGCCACCTCAGCGAGAACCTACGAGCAGTACTTC
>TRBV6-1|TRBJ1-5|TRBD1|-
CASWDGTGRNQPQHF
TGTGCCAGCTGGGATGGGACAGGTCGCAATCAGCCCCAGCATTTT
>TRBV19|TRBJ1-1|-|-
CASSTGRFQDTEAFF
TGTGCCAGTAGTACAGGGCGGTTTCAGGACACTGAAGCTTTCTTT
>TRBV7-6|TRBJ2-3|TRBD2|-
CASSEIAGKSTDTQYF
TGTGCCAGCAGCGAAATAGCGGGGAAAAGCACAGATACGCAGTATTTT
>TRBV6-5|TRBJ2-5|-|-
CASSYRGQETQYF
TGTGCCAGCAGTTACAGGGGTCAAGAGACCCAGTACTTC
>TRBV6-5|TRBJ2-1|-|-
CASTPGVAEYNEQFF
TGTGCCAGCACCCCCGGGGTAGCGGAGTACAATGAGCAGTTCTTC
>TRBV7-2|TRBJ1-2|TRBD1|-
CASNFGTVEGYTF
TGTGCCAGCAACTTCGGGACAGTAGAAGGCTACACCTTC
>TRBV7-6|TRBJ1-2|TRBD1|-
CASSLGQGGGYTF
TGTGCCAGCAGCCTGGGACAGGGCGGCGGCTACACCTTC
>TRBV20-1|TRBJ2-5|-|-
CSGRDKETQYF
TGCAGTGGCAGGGATAAGGAGACCCAGTACTTC
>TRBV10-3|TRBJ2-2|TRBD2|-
CAIQTGTSGGGGTGELFF
TGTGCCATCCAGACCGGGACTAGCGGGGGAGGGGGCACCGGGGAGCTGTTTTTT
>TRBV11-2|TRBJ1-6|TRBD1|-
CASSPATATGATSVSPLHF
TGTGCCAGCAGCCCCGCAACCGCGACAGGGGCCACCTCGGTTTCACCCCTCCACTTT
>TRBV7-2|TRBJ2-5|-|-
CASSPPGLGGGETQYF
TGTGCCAGCAGCCCTCCGGGACTAGGGGGCGGCGAGACCCAGTACTTC
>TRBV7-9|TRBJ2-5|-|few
CASSFGTEYQETQYF
TGTGCCAGCAGCTTTGGAACAGAGTACCAAGAGACCCAGTACTTC
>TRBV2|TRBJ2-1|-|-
CASRDYRGWEQFF
TGTGCCAGCAGGGACTACAGGGGCTGGGAGCAGTTCTTC
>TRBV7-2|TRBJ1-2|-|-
CASSQNAGLEGYTF
TGTGCCAGCAGCCAAAACGCGGGCTTAGAGGGCTACACCTTC
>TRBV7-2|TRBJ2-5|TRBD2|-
CASKTGGTETQYF
TGTGCCAGCAAAACCGGGGGGACAGAGACCCAGTACTTC
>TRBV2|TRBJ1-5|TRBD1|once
CASSGSTGGNQPQHF
TGTGCCAGCAGCGGATCCACAGGGGGCAATCAGCCCCAGCATTTT
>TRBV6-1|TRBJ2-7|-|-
CASSEYTGSLYEQYF
TGTGCCAGCAGTGAATACACAGGGTCCCTCTACGAGCAGTACTTC
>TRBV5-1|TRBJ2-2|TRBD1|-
CASTDTIDRGFNTGELFF
TGCGCCAGCACCGATACCATTGACAGGGGATTCAACACCGGGGAGCTGTTTTTT
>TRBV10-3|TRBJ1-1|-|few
CAISTRRASGNTEAFF
TGTGCCATCAGTACCCGGAGAGCGTCGGGGAACACTGAAGCTTTCTTT
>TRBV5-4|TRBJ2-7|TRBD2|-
CASSLDPGGAYEQYF
TGTGCCAGCAGCTTGGACCCGGGAGGGGCCTACGAGCAGTACTTC
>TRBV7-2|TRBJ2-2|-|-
CASSLGGSGELFF
TGTGCCAGCAGCCTAGGAGGGTCCGGGGAGCTGTTTTTT
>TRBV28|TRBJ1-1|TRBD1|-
CASSPPGQTEAFF
TGTGCCAGCAGTCCACCGGGACAGACTGAAGCTTTCTTT